This T cell receptor beta chain came from a study of spatial heterogeneity in lung cancer. Study outcomes and limitations: Expanded tumor TCRs that were ubiquitous appeared in blood more at resection than follow-up.

There are many counts of this clonotype. Its matching antigen is unknown. As for time point: sample taken at primary tumor resection. Whole RNA came from tumor, nontumor lung or frozen PBMC and was sequenced without being sorted. The donors were some 70 patients with non-small cell lung cancer that was early-stage and untreated. TCRdb recomputed calls from the 5' RACE reads with MiXCR, one row per CDR3 protein. The table includes tens of thousands of distinct CDR3 sequences, roughly 5.6% detected once. From germline, CDR1 is LGHNA and CDR2 YSLEER. This CDR3 comprises 16 residues. The V gene end was trimmed by 0 bases and the J gene end by 3 bases; junction bases not matched to a gene: 3.

The rearrangement uses TRBV4-3 and TRBJ2-2, with 8 bases aligning to TRBD2. This TCR came from a female donor with early-stage non-small cell lung cancer. The starting material was PBMCs, obtained at surgery. The CDR3 nucleotides are TGCGCCAGCAGCCAAGATCCAGCGGGAGACACCGGGGAGCTGTTTTTT. Translating it yields CASSQDPAGDTGELFF.